This TCR beta chain was recovered during a study of Ad26.COV2.S vaccination and SARS-CoV-2 variants. About the study: In the study, Ad26.COV2.S was injected intramuscularly once, or twice 56 days apart. Findings of the study overall: Overall T cell responses may have been underestimated by the analyses of TCR breadth and depth. After vaccination, substantial breadth of spike-specific CD8+ and CD4+ responses was reported.

As to treatment: 15 to 20 received Ad26.COV2.S at low or high dose, single or two shots; about 5 received placebo; per-sample allocation not given. At day 63 after the first vaccine or placebo injection, samples were drawn. An adult of 18-55 years in Boston served as donor. Clones were sequenced by immunoSEQ multiplex PCR, and TCRdb holds only the in-frame ones, with some missing. The data contain 200,000 to 300,000 clones, roughly 90% of them singletons. V was pared by 6 bases and J by 5 bases, with 7 bases of the junction left unmatched. The CDR3 is 14 residues long. Germline V CDR1 and CDR2: SGHVS, FQNEAQ. This clone came up a few times. Its target is not known.

This clonotype was obtained from a person between 18 and 65 years old who received the Ad26.COV2.S COVID-19 vaccine or a placebo. The chain couples TRBV7-8 to TRBJ1-5; TRBD1 agrees at 7 bases. This specimen was peripheral blood, taken in a trial of Ad26.COV2.S vaccine versus placebo. The CDR3 nucleotides are TGTGCCAGCAGACCGACAGGGTTCGATCAGCCCCAGCATTTT. Translation gives CASRPTGFDQPQHF.